This entry features one T cell receptor (beta chain) sequence. Which antigen it targets is not known. No base qualities exist here, and no much larger clone lies one base off it. Receptors were amplified or captured by the immunoSEQ multiplex PCR assay. The multiplex PCR relied on a mix of 60 forward primers for TCR Vbeta segments and 13 reverse primers for TCR Jbeta segments. The CDR3 region of rearranged TCR beta genes was amplified from genomic DNA by a multiplex PCR assay. Amplified TCR beta libraries were sequenced as 87-base-pair reads on the Illumina HiSeq System. The published analysis was carried out like this. A later analysis tallied tens of millions of unique TCR beta chains across the approximately 670 repertoires, and approximately 11 million of those chains were shared by two or more donors. Raw reads were error-corrected and collapsed into unique sequences by a nearest-neighbor algorithm in which closely related sequences were merged to remove PCR and sequencing errors. To assign V, D and J gene segments, CDR3 sequences were aligned to IMGT reference sequences. Each retained sequence needed at least a six-nucleotide match to both a V gene segment and a J gene segment. A rearrangement was called productive if the CDR3 had no stop codons and remained in frame with V and J, and every other rearrangement was called non-productive. CDR3 was defined by IMGT convention, running from the second conserved V-encoded cysteine to the conserved J-encoded phenylalanine. In an earlier analysis of approximately 590 of the donors, sequences lacking an unambiguous match to a single V gene segment were excluded. In an earlier analysis of some 590 of the donors, a V segment was called functional when productive rearrangements were above 56.7%, and segregating when the standard deviation between donors exceeded 5%. A statistical classification framework was developed to diagnose cytomegalovirus status using the catalog of TCR beta chain sequences. A later analysis assigned V and J genes by comparing TCR nucleotide sequences with IMGT/GENE-DB human TR gene sequences. Using the TCRdist pipeline, a later analysis assigned CDR3 sequences along with most-parsimonious VDJ recombination scenarios. In a later analysis, every TCR beta chain was defined by the combination of its CDR3 amino acid sequence and its V-gene family, and reads without a unique V-gene family were dropped. To address suspected cross-contamination and a sequencing artifact, a later analysis removed a few hundred highly shared, low-generation-probability nucleotide sequences. A later analysis calculated a clonal expansion index for each public chain from normalized within-repertoire ranks of inferred template counts. In a later analysis, generation probabilities were computed with a VDJ recombination model fitted to out-of-frame rearrangements, and the resulting probabilities were checked against IGoR. A later analysis scored TCR-TCR, TCR-HLA and TCR-CMV co-occurrence with hypergeometric tests, applying a repertoire-size bias correction to TCR pairs. To estimate false discovery rates, a later analysis permuted the HLA or CMV assignments 20 times. In a later analysis, co-occurring TCRs were grouped with DBSCAN, and TCRdist sequence similarity was added when clustering was performed within HLA-allele-positive subsets. Repertoires with fewer than 30,000 or more than 120,000 public chains, plus five repertoires with anomalous nucleotide sharing, were excluded from co-occurrence clustering. TCRdb took over this immuneACCESS table, retaining in-frame rearrangements with V and J assigned. Such tables are incomplete; in checked studies, under half of the missing clones stem from an unresolved V gene, and the remainder is unexplained. The DNA was the basis for D and trimming; V, J and clone size are from that table. The sample records roughly 170,000 clones, around four fifths of which are singletons. The ten largest clones take up around 5% of the sample.

In total, 600 or so healthy bone marrow donors made up the cohort. At the time of sampling, every cohort member was nominally healthy, though immune exposures that went unrecorded were likely present. The donor tested CMV seropositive, placing the donor among the roughly 300 seropositive members of the cohort. Each donor provided a peripheral blood sample, and peripheral blood mononuclear cells were used for TCR beta sequencing. Genomic DNA was extracted from the blood cell samples with the Qiagen DNeasy Blood Extraction Kit. These data come from a study of cytomegalovirus exposure and HLA in healthy donors (dated by TCRdb to about 2017). Context from the whole study: An earlier analysis of more than 550 of the donors reported approximately 300 Gb of sequence data and around 120 million unique TCR beta sequences obtained from about 179 million T cells. Of the roughly 420 genotyped donors, approximately 81% were placed in the genetic ancestry cluster associated with self-reported Caucasian donors. The number of donors typed differed by locus, with 629-630 for A, B, C, DRB1 and DQB1, roughly 550 for DQA1, 600 to 610 for DPA1, and over 400 for DPB1. The study combined high-throughput TCR immunosequencing, statistical association of individual TCRs with disease status, and machine learning to predict cytomegalovirus infection status. Class I and class II HLA loci were covered by the typing at four-digit resolution. All discovery cohort repertoires had been generated using a single sequencing platform. A later genetic analysis used genome-wide SNP genotypes for about three fifths of the 666 donors, treating that subset as a discovery cohort. The study used immunosequencing to profile the T cell repertoires of under 700 subjects and linked those repertoires to cytomegalovirus serostatus. Donor age, sex, ethnicity and CMV serostatus were compiled alongside the repertoire data. About 310 gigabases of sequencing data and 70 million to 100 million unique TCR sequences were included in an early release covering roughly 600 HLA-typed donors. Rather than drawing on any new phenotypic data, the later analysis identified candidate immune exposures from TCR beta sequences and the way those sequences occurred across donors. On average, around 240,000 unique TCR beta nucleotide sequences were sequenced per donor among several hundred genotyped donors of the cohort, with roughly 19% of those sequences being non-productive. To study patterns of TCR occurrence, a later analysis re-analyzed previously published TCR beta repertoires from around 700 donors and added high-resolution HLA genotyping. About five DR-DQ haplotypes were treated as single units for association and clustering because of strong linkage in the cohort. In addition to the first cohort of 666 subjects, a separate validation cohort of 120 different subjects was used. In an earlier analysis of a few hundred of the donors, high-throughput TCR beta sequencing was used to judge whether each TCR beta V gene segment behaved as functional or pseudogenic. The study was designed to test whether signatures of past pathogen exposure could be identified by cataloging public T cell receptors.

The CDR3 goes from the cysteine to the phenylalanine over 15 residues. Left in the record is the CDR3 DNA by itself, 45 bases read in frame from the first base. Sequences SNHLY (CDR1) and FYNNEI (CDR2) are obtained from the germline V gene. V has 6 bases trimmed and J has 2 bases trimmed; junction bases matching no gene number 8. General study outcomes and caveats: A group of highly shared sequence variants was considered likely to be a technical artifact of the sequencing pipeline. Some IMGT-functional V segments, including TRBV6-2 and TRBV6-3, could not be told apart with the 87-base-pair reads, so those segments were excluded. The cohort was sequenced for TCR beta chains only, and without alpha or paired-chain data the features that could be detected were limited. In an earlier analysis of approximately 590 of the donors, most TCR beta V segments appeared in productive rearrangements about 87% or about 30% of the time, broadly matching IMGT annotations. Linkage disequilibrium might explain the correlated functional status among segregating V segments, but an unknown experimental factor could not be ruled out. According to a later analysis, parvovirus B19, influenza, CMV and Epstein-Barr virus appeared linked to several top co-occurrence clusters. According to a later analysis, TCR association rates differed among HLA loci, with DRB1 alleles showing the most associated TCRs and HLA-C alleles showing the fewest. A total of some 180 TCR beta chains were listed by the study as associated with cytomegalovirus. Most TCR sequences were seen in very few donors, while some public TCRs were found in many individuals. The earlier analysis of 587 of the donors excluded roughly 17 rarely observed V segments, including chromosome 9 orphons, because counts were too low. A later analysis found that HLA-associated TCR beta chains were more clonally expanded and had lower generation probabilities than equally common non-associated chains. Because some donors lacked HLA typing at each locus, the association tests relied only on the typed subset. The classifier was reported to diagnose cytomegalovirus status with high specificity and sensitivity in both the original cohort and the validation cohort. Immune exposure information for the cohort was limited to CMV serostatus. In vitro tests confirmed that three of the cytomegalovirus-associated TCR beta chains recognize cytomegalovirus antigens. Compared with the roughly 700-donor mean, donors in an Asian-associated ancestry cluster had fewer N-insertions in productive TCRs, according to a later genetic analysis. When HLA alleles, especially DR and DQ, strongly co-occurred, attributing TCR associations to individual alleles was difficult. The presence/absence analyses assumed that sequencing depth was roughly uniform across donors, and that assumption may not be true. In a later analysis, most CMV-associated TCR beta chains were found to appear HLA-restricted, with HLA associations seemingly driven largely by CMV exposure. It was suggested by the authors that the approach could potentially be generalized to other disease states and immunological phenotypes. A later analysis associated 17,000 or so TCR beta sequences with specific HLA alleles at a false discovery rate of 0.05. In a later genetic analysis, a missense DCLRE1C variant was associated with V-gene and J-gene trimming of TCR beta chains, and the association was replicated in an independent cohort. A further reported finding was that TCR beta sequences accurately predicted the HLA-A and HLA-B alleles for most subjects in the first cohort.

This TCR was recovered from a girl between 5 and 17 years old in good health and CMV-seropositive. The sample consisted of PBMCs. The sequence joins TRBV2 to TRBJ2-5, with 8 central nucleotides matching TRBD2. The CDR3 in this case is CASRAASGGQETQYF. The DNA sequence reads TGTGCCAGCAGAGCCGCCAGCGGGGGACAAGAGACCCAGTACTTC.